One and the same sample provided the 20 T cell receptor beta chains below, sequenced in a study of PD-1 blockade in classical Hodgkin lymphoma. The table came from immunoSEQ multiplex PCR; TCRdb's copy has only in-frame clones and leaves some out. In the table there are about 31,000 clones, around three quarters of which are singletons. Each patient relapsed following autologous stem cell transplantation, and prior brentuximab vedotin exposure differed. The sequencing here drew on peripheral blood mononuclear cells (PBMCs), taken before the second cycle of nivolumab. Receptors originate from a human donor with classical Hodgkin lymphoma.

This clone occurred a few times. The chain employs TRBV29-1 and TRBJ2-7; 7 bases line up with TRBD1. The germline V gene has CDR1 SQVTM and CDR2 ANQGSEA. This CDR3 is built from 12 residues. V shed 5 bases, J shed 5 bases, and the junction held 6 bases outside the gene matches. The CDR3 region is CSVRRGGHEQYF. DNA of the CDR3: TGCAGCGTTCGGAGAGGGGGCCACGAGCAGTACTTC.

The genes are TRBV1 and TRBJ2-2; the table calls TRBD2, which could not be checked here. TRBV1 is an annotated pseudogene. The CDR3 runs to 17 residues. CDR3 protein: CTSSQGLAGAGTGELFF. CDR3 nucleotides: TGCACCAGCAGCCAAGGGCTAGCGGGGGCTGGCACCGGGGAGCTGTTTTTT.

The chain links TRBV19 to TRBJ1-4, with D possibly matching TRBD1 (5 bases). The germline V gene encodes CDR1 LNHDA and CDR2 SQIVND (reference sequence). Deletions cut 6 bases from V and 3 bases from J, with 14 bases between. The CDR3 is 15 residues long. The CDR3 nucleotides read TGTGCCAGTAGCTTCTACAGGTCATCTAATGAAAAACTGTTTTTT. It codes for CASSFYRSSNEKLFF.

The CDR3 spells CATSRAWGQVNQPQHF. The CDR3, as DNA: TGTGCCACCAGCAGGGCCTGGGGACAGGTAAATCAGCCCCAGCATTTT. The chain recombines TRBV15 with TRBJ1-5; 8 nucleotides line up with TRBD1. With V trimmed by 3 bases and J by 4 bases, 8 bases remained unmatched. This CDR3 is built from 16 residues. Germline CDR1 and CDR2: LNHNV and YYDKDF (reference sequence).

This chain uses TRBV28 with TRBJ2-6; D may be TRBD1 or TRBD2 (5 bases each). Germline CDR1 and CDR2: MDHEN and SYDVKM. Trimming shortened V by 7 bases and J by 0 bases, and 10 bases separated the two germline ends. This CDR3 contains 15 residues. The CDR3 reads CASMGVSSGANVLTF. Written as DNA, the CDR3 is TGTGCCAGCATGGGGGTAAGCTCTGGGGCCAACGTCCTGACTTTC.

This clone was counted between two and nine times. The gene calls are TRBV7-9 and TRBJ2-2; D not resolved. Trimming cost V 8 bases and J 0 bases, with 10 bases left between them. This CDR3 comprises 14 residues. The V gene's germline CDR1 is SEHNR and CDR2 FQNEAQ (reference sequence). CDR3 sequence (DNA): TGTGCCAGCGACGTCGGCTCGAACACCGGGGAGCTGTTTTTT. It yields the protein CASDVGSNTGELFF. Using reference TRBV7-9 and TRBJ2-2 for the parts outside the CDR3, the full variable domain is DTGVSQNPRHKITKRGQNVTFRCDPISEHNRLYWYRQTLGQGPEFLTYFQNEAQLEKSRLLSDRFSAERPKGSFSTLEIQRTEQGDSAMYLCASDVGSNTGELFFGEGSRLTVL.

This clone was found once. The J gene is TRBJ2-7, the V gene TRBV10-3, with 8 bases lining up with TRBD1. CDR1 is ENHRY, CDR2 SYGVKD, per germline. V gave up 10 bases and J gave up 2 bases; unmatched junction bases: 10. The CDR3 runs to 14 residues. Here the CDR3 DNA reads TGTGCCACCCGCCCGGGACAGGAAACCTACGAGCAGTACTTC. Protein: CATRPGQETYEQYF.

The J gene is TRBJ2-1, the V gene TRBV5-1, with D unclear. The V end lost 0 bases, the J end lost 6 bases, and 10 bases lay between the germline ends. The CDR3 extends over 14 amino acids. Germline loops: CDR1 SGHRS, CDR2 YFSETQ. CDR3 in amino acids: CASSLDAVGNEQFF. The DNA of the CDR3 is TGCGCCAGCAGCTTGGACGCCGTAGGCAATGAGCAGTTCTTC.

The chain uses TRBV10-2 and TRBJ1-4; no clear D gene. The CDR3 contains 12 residues. Per germline, CDR1 WSHSY and CDR2 SAAADI. Deletions cut 3 bases from V and 7 bases from J, with 6 bases between. In DNA, the CDR3 is TGCGCCAGCAGTGAATGGGGTGAAAAACTGTTTTTT. Amino acids: CASSEWGEKLFF.

The V gene is TRBV7-3, the J gene TRBJ2-1, with D possibly being TRBD2 (5 bases). There are 12 residues in the CDR3. The ends were cut back, 5 bases at V and 8 bases at J, with 10 bases in the middle. CDR1 and CDR2 (germline): SGHTA, FQGTGA. CDR3 residues: CASSPSGYEQFF. The CDR3 DNA reads as TGTGCCAGCAGCCCTTCGGGGTATGAGCAGTTCTTC.

The J gene is TRBJ1-2, the V gene TRBV6-5; 10 bases are a match to TRBD1. The CDR3 consists of 14 residues. With 2 bases clipped from V and 8 bases from J, the junction kept 5 bases outside the gene matches. The V gene's germline CDR1 is MNHEY and CDR2 SVGAGI. Written as DNA, the CDR3 is TGTGCCAGCAGTTACCGGACAGGGGGGGGCGGCTACACCTTC. Translating gives CASSYRTGGGGYTF.

By share, this clone ranks as medium-sized. The rearrangement joins TRBV27 to TRBJ2-7, with 8 bases lining up with TRBD1. CDR1 MNHEY and CDR2 SMNVEV come from the germline V gene (reference sequence). The V gene end was trimmed by 5 bases and the J gene end by 7 bases; junction bases not matched to a gene: 10. The CDR3 is 14 amino acids. The CDR3 bases are TGTGCCAGCAGTCCGCAGGGGGCTTATGATGAGCAGTACTTC. It encodes CASSPQGAYDEQYF.

The rearrangement joins TRBV19 to TRBJ2-7; D is perhaps TRBD2 (5 bases). Trimming left V 3 bases short and J 2 bases short, with 11 bases between. Germline V gene sequence: CDR1 LNHDA, CDR2 SQIVND (reference sequence). The CDR3 sequence is 14 residues long. This CDR3 is CASSIHAGTYEQYF. The CDR3 DNA reads TGTGCCAGTAGTATCCACGCCGGGACCTACGAGCAGTACTTC.

The chain links TRBV5-1 to TRBJ1-3, with D possibly being TRBD1 (5 bases). This CDR3 has 15 amino acids. V lost 6 bases, J lost 0 bases, and 13 bases lay in between. Germline CDR1 is SGHRS and CDR2 is YFSETQ. The CDR3 DNA reads TGCGCCAGCAAAGGGGACTCCCTCTCTGGAAACACCATATATTTT. As protein: CASKGDSLSGNTIYF.

The chain employs TRBV6-6 and TRBJ2-3; TRBD1 matches 8 bases. The germline gives CDR1 MNHNY, CDR2 SVGAGI (reference sequence). The junction had 5 bases not matched to a gene; V was cut back by 3 bases and J by 6 bases. This CDR3 comprises 14 residues. This chain's CDR3 is CASSYSRGLDTQYF. As DNA, the CDR3 is TGTGCCAGCAGTTATTCCAGGGGGCTGGATACGCAGTATTTT.

The rearrangement links TRBV18 to TRBJ2-7, with 11 bases lining up with TRBD1. Looked up from germline, CDR1 is KGHSH and CDR2 is LQKENI. The CDR3 length is 15 residues. With V trimmed by 4 bases and J by 7 bases, 9 bases remained unmatched. CDR3 residues: CASSRLGQGAGEQYF. The CDR3 nucleotides are TGTGCCAGCTCACGCCTCGGACAGGGGGCTGGGGAGCAGTACTTC.

The chain is built from TRBV15 and TRBJ2-5; D is ambiguous. The CDR3 covers 13 residues. The germline V gene encodes CDR1 LNHNV and CDR2 YYDKDF (reference sequence). V lost 1 base and J 5 bases, leaving 8 bases between the germline ends. CDR3 sequence reads: CATSRGPTETQYF. In nucleotides, the CDR3 is TGTGCCACCAGCAGAGGACCTACGGAGACCCAGTACTTC.

In DNA form, the CDR3 reads TGTGCCAGCAGTTCCGGACTAGGGGACCAGTACTTC. Translation gives CASSSGLGDQYF. The chain uses TRBV6-6 and TRBJ2-5; 7 bases fit TRBD2. CDR1 is MNHNY, CDR2 SVGAGI, per germline (reference sequence). The V segment lost 4 bases and the J segment 10 bases; nucleotides outside the gene matches: 6. CDR3 length: 12 amino acids.

V and J are TRBV5-8 and TRBJ2-7, with D uncertain. The V end lost 5 bases, the J end lost 5 bases, and 5 bases lay between the germline ends. In germline, CDR1 is SGHTS, CDR2 YDEGEE. This CDR3 is 10 amino acids long. CDR3 in amino acids: CASSFHEQYF. CDR3 DNA: TGTGCCAGCAGTTTCCACGAGCAGTACTTC.

This sequence joins TRBV27 and TRBJ2-5; 11 nucleotides match TRBD1. The CDR3 is 17 residues long. V dropped 5 bases and J dropped 5; count of bases not matched to a gene: 13. Germline V lookup: CDR1 MNHEY, CDR2 SMNVEV (reference sequence). The CDR3 DNA is TGTGCCAGCAGTCCTTTCGGACAGGGGGCGGGGCGGGAGACCCAGTACTTC. Protein product: CASSPFGQGAGRETQYF.